In this sample, the clone carrying this T cell receptor beta chain turned up once. Its antigen is not known. The V gene's germline CDR1 is MNHEY and CDR2 SVGAGI. V lost 7 bases and J lost 6; bases outside the gene matches: 2. The CDR3 has 11 residues. Produced via immunoSEQ multiplex PCR; TCRdb's table is partial and in-frame only. The sample yields about 32,000 clones, over 85% seen once. These data are taken from a study of OX40 agonist ivuxolimab in advanced cancers. Study-wide background: The study reported partial responses in three patients: one hepatocellular carcinoma, two cutaneous melanoma.

Findings and limits, study-wide: CD4+ and CD8+ blood T cells expanded clonally by week 6 at 0.1 to 3.0 mg/kg. Clonal expansion in partial responders at 0.1-3.0 mg/kg ranked among the lowest.

The starting material was CD4+ or CD8+ T cells sorted from blood, obtained in a trial of the OX40 agonist ivuxolimab. The sequence came from an adult with an advanced solid tumor such as melanoma, head and neck, liver or kidney cancer. The rearrangement uses TRBV6-5 and TRBJ2-7; TRBD2 matches 8 bases. CDR3 nucleotides: TGTGCCAGCACGGGGGGGCCCGAGCAGTACTTC. Translating gives CASTGGPEQYF.